This T cell receptor (beta chain) emerged from a study of human T cells and chemical hapten exposure (dated by TCRdb to the early 2020s). The study in broad terms: For sensitization, 2% DPC in acetone was applied to a roughly 2 cm by roughly 2 cm area of upper inner arm skin. Patients additionally received weekly therapeutic DPC doses to the scalp throughout the roughly 24-week study period. Patch testing on the upper back used Finn chambers containing 0.01% DPC, with scoring done after 6 days according to International Contact Dermatitis Research Group standards. The patient cohort, mostly female, included alopecia areata with under or over 50% scalp involvement, alopecia totalis and alopecia universalis. The libraries were sequenced as a pool, and the TCR yield per sample differed mostly because of small variations in library volumes within the pool. This study followed changes in the peripheral blood TCR repertoire in vivo during primary and secondary sensitization of alopecia patients to the hapten diphenylcyclopropenone (DPC). Blood was sampled from patients pre-sensitization (week 0) and at 2, 6 and about 24 weeks after DPC sensitization. For TCR sequencing, blood came from 25 to 35 alopecia patients at anywhere from one to four time points (pre-sensitization, 2, 6 and 24 weeks).

The study at large found these results: After repeated subsampling, the strength of the expansion versus patch-test correlation and the threshold at which it became significant changed. Significantly more large CDR3 similarity clusters were formed by expanded TCRs than by pre-sensitization or healthy control sets, consistent with antigen-driven responses. A positive correlation was found between the number of PT1 expanded TCRs and patch test score, with significance reached at thresholds 8, 16 and 32 but not 4. No change with DPC sensitization was found in the number of TCRs above 1 in 1000 frequency, and no evidence of global repertoire structure alterations was found. All patients had alopecia, a presumed autoimmune disease, so their immune response might differ from that of healthy individuals.

The protocol used for the library was RACE. Sequencing instrument: NextSeq 500. During library preparation, unique molecular identifiers were attached to individual cDNA molecules so that TCRs could be counted quantitatively and reproducibly. From each blood RNA sample, both TCR alpha and TCR beta chains were sequenced. The authors' analysis ran thus. Samples had a median of around 92,000 TCRs, with a range from roughly 23,224 to 700,000. The Decombinator software suite was used to annotate the V, J and CDR3 of the TCR reads. For the PS versus PT1 abundance plots, all samples were subsampled to the same number of TCRs (28,000). Expanded TCRs were defined as absent before sensitization and observed at least eight times at the 2-week time point. TCRdb itself trimmed the public reads at Q25 with fastp, ran MiXCR and retained productive beta chains. Duplicate CDR3 protein sequences are folded into a single record with the most common DNA and genes. TCRdb, not the original authors, processed these V and J calls. In all, the sample holds under 300,000 distinct CDR3 sequences, and roughly 7.4% of those were seen once. Roughly 1.2% of the sample rests with the top ten.

Trimming takes 8 bases off V and 7 bases off J; junction bases not matched to a gene: 12. The germline V gene sets CDR1 to MNHEY and CDR2 to SVGAGI. From its cysteine to its phenylalanine, the CDR3 spans 14 amino acids. Only the CDR3 DNA is retained, 42 bases long and in frame from the first base. Of note for this clonotype: What antigen it recognizes has not been identified. There are no base qualities to consult, and no much larger clone falls within one base.

The label giving this sample's time point can be read as: pre-sensitization, week 0. The treatment or condition label corresponds to: therapeutic diphenylcyclopropenone sensitization with weekly scalp DPC. At every patch-test visit, the blood draw took place before the patch test was put on. Eligible patients were aged 18 to 70, diagnosed with alopecia, deemed suitable for DPC therapy, and excluded if pregnant. Unfractionated whole blood was collected in Tempus Blood RNA tubes, and total RNA was extracted from that blood. The receptor's source is a man aged 18 to 29 with alopecia areata. Some clones in this sample may be carry-over from other donors' samples. The V gene is TRBV6-5 and the J gene is TRBJ2-7, and 9 junction bases match TRBD1. The source material was whole blood, sampled in connection with sensitization to the hapten diphenylcyclopropenone (DPC). The nucleotide sequence is given as TGTGCCAGCTCCCCCGGGACAGGGTATTTTGAGCAGTACTTC. Its protein product is CASSPGTGYFEQYF.